These 7 T cell receptor beta chains share one sample of origin, sequenced in a study of blood T cell repertoires in COVID-19. Data came from immunoSEQ multiplex PCR; TCRdb stores just in-frame clones and leaves some out. The profile shows about 340,000 clones, 88% of them singletons. The sequenced sample consisted of peripheral blood. The receptors derive from a woman in her 70s with COVID-19, enrolled during active disease.

This clone appeared once. V gene TRBV19 combines with J gene TRBJ1-2, with 9 bases matching TRBD1. V was pared by 5 bases and J by 4 bases, with 5 bases of the junction left unmatched. The CDR3 has 14 amino acids. The germline gives CDR1 LNHDA, CDR2 SQIVND (reference sequence). This CDR3 is CASSPAQGAYGYTF. CDR3 DNA: TGTGCCAGTAGTCCGGCACAGGGGGCCTATGGCTACACCTTC.

In its sample, this clone was seen once. The chain joins TRBV2 to TRBJ2-3; TRBD2 agrees at 15 bases. Per germline, CDR1 SNHLY and CDR2 FYNNEI. The CDR3 has 17 amino acids. The V and J ends lost 7 bases and 5 bases, in that order; junction bases with no gene match: 10. The CDR3 loop reads CASIRGTSGGQGDTQYF. The CDR3 DNA sequence: TGTGCCAGCATTAGAGGGACTAGCGGGGGGCAGGGAGATACGCAGTATTTT.

The chain carries TRBV5-8 and TRBJ1-4; TRBD1 aligns across 11 bases. The CDR3 contains 15 residues. Looked up from germline, CDR1 is SGHTS and CDR2 is YDEGEE. With V trimmed by 4 bases and J by 7 bases, 6 bases remained unmatched. CDR3 DNA: TGTGCCAGCAGCGGGGGGACAGGGGGGAGTGAAAAACTGTTTTTT. It codes for CASSGGTGGSEKLFF.

The chain uses TRBV27 and TRBJ1-1; 7 nucleotides match TRBD1. The CDR3 has 18 amino acids. Per the germline V gene, CDR1 is MNHEY and CDR2 is SMNVEV (reference sequence). The V segment lost 5 bases and the J segment 0 bases; nucleotides outside the gene matches: 15. The CDR3 DNA sequence: TGTGCCAGCAGTCCCCGGCCGCCAGGGGGGCCCCTGAACACTGAAGCTTTCTTT. Amino acid sequence: CASSPRPPGGPLNTEAFF.

This clone was counted a single time. V usage is TRBV5-1 and J usage is TRBJ1-1; D is perhaps TRBD1 (5 bases). Trimming stripped 5 bases from V and 1 base from J, with 9 bases between. CDR3 size: 13 residues. Germline V CDR1 and CDR2: SGHRS, YFSETQ. Written as DNA, the CDR3 is TGCGCCAGCAGTCCGACAGCGAACACTGAAGCTTTCTTT. This sequence encodes CASSPTANTEAFF.

This chain links TRBV4-3 with TRBJ2-1; 8 nucleotides line up with TRBD2. This CDR3 comprises 16 residues. Trimming removed 0 bases from V and 3 bases from J; junction bases left unmatched: 4. Germline CDR1 LGHNA, CDR2 YSLEER. The CDR3 sequence: CASSQELAVVYNEQFF. Written as DNA, the CDR3 is TGCGCCAGCAGCCAAGAACTAGCGGTGGTCTACAATGAGCAGTTCTTC.

Here the CDR3 DNA reads TGTGCCAGCTCGGGACAGGTGAACACTGAAGCTTTCTTT. Translation: CASSGQVNTEAFF. The rearrangement uses TRBV5-6 and TRBJ1-1; 8 bases match TRBD1. Germline V CDR1 and CDR2: SGHDT, YYEEEE. The ends lost 7 bases at V and 0 bases at J; junction bases unmatched: 2. CDR3 length equals 13 residues.